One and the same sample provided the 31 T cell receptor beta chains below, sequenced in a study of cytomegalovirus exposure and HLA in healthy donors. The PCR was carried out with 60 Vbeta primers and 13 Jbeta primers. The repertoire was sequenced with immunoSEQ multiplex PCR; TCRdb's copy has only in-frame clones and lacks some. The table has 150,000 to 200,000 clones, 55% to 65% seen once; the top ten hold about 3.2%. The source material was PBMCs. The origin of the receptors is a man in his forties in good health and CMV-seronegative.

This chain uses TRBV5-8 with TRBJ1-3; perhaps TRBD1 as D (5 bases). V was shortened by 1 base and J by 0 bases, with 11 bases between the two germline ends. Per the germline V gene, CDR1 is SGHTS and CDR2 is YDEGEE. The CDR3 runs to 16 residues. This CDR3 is CASSLSWGGSGNTIYF. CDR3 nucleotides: TGTGCCAGCAGCTTGTCGTGGGGGGGCTCTGGAAACACCATATATTTT. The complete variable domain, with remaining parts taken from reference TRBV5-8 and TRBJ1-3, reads EAGVTQSPTHLIKTRGQQATLRCSPISGHTSVYWYQQALGLGLQFLLWYDEGEERNRGNFPPRFSGRQFPNYSSELNVNALELEDSALYLCASSLSWGGSGNTIYFGEGSWLTVV.

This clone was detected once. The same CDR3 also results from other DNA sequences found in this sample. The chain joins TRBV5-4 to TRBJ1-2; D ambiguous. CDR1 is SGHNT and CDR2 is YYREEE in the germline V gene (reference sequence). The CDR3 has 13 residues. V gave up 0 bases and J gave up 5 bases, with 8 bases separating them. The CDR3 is CASSLDIDYGYTF. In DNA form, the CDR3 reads TGTGCCAGCAGCTTGGACATCGATTATGGCTACACCTTC.

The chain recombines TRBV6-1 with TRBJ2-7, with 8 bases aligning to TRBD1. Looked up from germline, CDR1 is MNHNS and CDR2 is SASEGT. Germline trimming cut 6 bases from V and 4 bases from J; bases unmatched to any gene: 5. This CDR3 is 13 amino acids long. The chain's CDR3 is CASSQGADYEQYF. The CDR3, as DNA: TGTGCCAGCAGCCAGGGGGCCGATTACGAGCAGTACTTC.

The CDR3 DNA sequence: TGTGCCAGCAGCTTAGTGTTTAGCGGGAGGAGCACAGATACGCAGTATTTT. Amino acids: CASSLVFSGRSTDTQYF. The rearrangement uses TRBV7-6 and TRBJ2-3; 10 nucleotides agree with TRBD2. This CDR3 is 17 amino acids long. The germline V gene has CDR1 SGHVS and CDR2 FNYEAQ. V lost 1 base to trimming and J lost 0 bases; unmatched junction nucleotides: 4.

The CDR3 nucleotides read TGTGCCAGCAGCTTCTTAGCGGTCGCGAACACCGGGGAGCTGTTTTTT. It codes for CASSFLAVANTGELFF. The chain couples TRBV5-6 to TRBJ2-2; possible D gene TRBD2, 6 bases. V lost 2 bases and J 0 bases, leaving 11 bases between the germline ends. Looked up from germline, CDR1 is SGHDT and CDR2 is YYEEEE. The length of the CDR3 is 16 residues.

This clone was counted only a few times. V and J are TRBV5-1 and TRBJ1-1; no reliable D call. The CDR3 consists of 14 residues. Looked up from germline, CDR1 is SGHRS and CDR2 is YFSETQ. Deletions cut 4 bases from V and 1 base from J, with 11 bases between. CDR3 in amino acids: CASSPGMGNTEAFF. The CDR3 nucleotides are TGCGCCAGCAGCCCCGGGATGGGGAACACTGAAGCTTTCTTT.

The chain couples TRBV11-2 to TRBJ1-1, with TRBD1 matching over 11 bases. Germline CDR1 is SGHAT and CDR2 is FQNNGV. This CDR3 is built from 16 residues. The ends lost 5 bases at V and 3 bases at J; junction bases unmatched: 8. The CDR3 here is CASSLIRGQGDTEAFF. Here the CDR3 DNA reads TGTGCCAGCAGCCTTATCAGGGGACAGGGGGACACTGAAGCTTTCTTT.

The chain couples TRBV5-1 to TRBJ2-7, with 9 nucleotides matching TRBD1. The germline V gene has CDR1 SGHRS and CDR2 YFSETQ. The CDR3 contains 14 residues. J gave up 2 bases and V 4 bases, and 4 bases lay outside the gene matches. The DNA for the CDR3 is TGCGCCAGCAGCACACAGGGGGCCCCCTACGAGCAGTACTTC. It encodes CASSTQGAPYEQYF.

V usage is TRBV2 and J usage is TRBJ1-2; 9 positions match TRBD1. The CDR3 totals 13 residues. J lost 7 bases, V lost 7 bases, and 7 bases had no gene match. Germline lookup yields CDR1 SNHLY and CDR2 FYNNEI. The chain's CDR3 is CASNTGQGIGYTF. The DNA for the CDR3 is TGTGCCAGCAACACGGGACAGGGAATTGGCTACACCTTC.

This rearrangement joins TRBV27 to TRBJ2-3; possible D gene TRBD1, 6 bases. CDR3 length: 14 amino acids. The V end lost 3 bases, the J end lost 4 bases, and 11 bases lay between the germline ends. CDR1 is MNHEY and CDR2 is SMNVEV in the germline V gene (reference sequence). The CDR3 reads CASSLGRGPDTQYF. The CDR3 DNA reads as TGTGCCAGCAGTTTGGGCAGGGGCCCAGATACGCAGTATTTT.

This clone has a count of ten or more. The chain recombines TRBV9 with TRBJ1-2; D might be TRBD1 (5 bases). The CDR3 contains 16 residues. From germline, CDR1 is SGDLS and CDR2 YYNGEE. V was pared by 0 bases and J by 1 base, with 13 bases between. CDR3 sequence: CASSVGGTLVNYGYTF. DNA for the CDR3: TGTGCCAGCAGCGTAGGGGGCACCCTAGTTAACTATGGCTACACCTTC.

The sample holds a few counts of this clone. The CDR3 reads CASSGSGGNHWSEQYF. In nucleotides, the CDR3 is TGTGCCAGCAGTGGGTCTGGAGGTAATCATTGGAGCGAGCAGTACTTC. V is TRBV2 and J is TRBJ2-7, with a possible D match to TRBD2 (5 bases). Trimming removed 4 bases from V and 6 bases from J, with 22 bases in between. Germline V gene sequence: CDR1 SNHLY, CDR2 FYNNEI. The CDR3 totals 16 residues.

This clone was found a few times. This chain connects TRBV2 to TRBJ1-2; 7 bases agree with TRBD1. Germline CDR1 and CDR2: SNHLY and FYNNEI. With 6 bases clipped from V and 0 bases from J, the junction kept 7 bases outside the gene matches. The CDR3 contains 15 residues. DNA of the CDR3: TGTGCCAGCAGGGTAGGACAGGCAACTAACTATGGCTACACCTTC. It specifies CASRVGQATNYGYTF. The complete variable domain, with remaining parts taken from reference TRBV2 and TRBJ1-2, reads EPEVTQTPSHQVTQMGQEVILRCVPISNHLYFYWYRQILGQKVEFLVSFYNNEISEKSEIFDDQFSVERPDGSNFTLKIRSTKLEDSAMYFCASRVGQATNYGYTFGSGTRLTVV.

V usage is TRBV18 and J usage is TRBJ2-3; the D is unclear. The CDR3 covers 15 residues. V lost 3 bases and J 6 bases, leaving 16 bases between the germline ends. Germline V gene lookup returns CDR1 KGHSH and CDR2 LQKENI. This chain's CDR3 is CASSPNLRAIDTQYF. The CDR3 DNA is TGTGCCAGCTCACCCAATCTTCGAGCGATTGATACGCAGTATTTT.

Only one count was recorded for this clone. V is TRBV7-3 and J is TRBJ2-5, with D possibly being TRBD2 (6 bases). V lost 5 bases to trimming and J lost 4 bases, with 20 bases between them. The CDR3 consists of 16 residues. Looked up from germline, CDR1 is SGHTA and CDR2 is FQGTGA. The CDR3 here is CASSALSGGVGETQYF. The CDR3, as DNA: TGTGCCAGCAGCGCTCTATCAGGAGGGGTGGGAGAGACCCAGTACTTC.

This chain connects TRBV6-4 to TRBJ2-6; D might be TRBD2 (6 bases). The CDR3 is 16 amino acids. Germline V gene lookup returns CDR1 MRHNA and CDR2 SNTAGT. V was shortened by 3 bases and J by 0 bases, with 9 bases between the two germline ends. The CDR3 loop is CASSEEGSSGANVLTF. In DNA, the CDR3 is TGTGCCAGCAGTGAGGAGGGGAGCTCTGGGGCCAACGTCCTGACTTTC.

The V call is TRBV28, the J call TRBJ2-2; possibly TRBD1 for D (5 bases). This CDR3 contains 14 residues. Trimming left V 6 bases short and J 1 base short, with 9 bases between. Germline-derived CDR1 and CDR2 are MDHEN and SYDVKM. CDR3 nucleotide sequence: TGTGCCAGCAGCCTGACAGTGAACACCGGGGAGCTGTTTTTT. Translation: CASSLTVNTGELFF.

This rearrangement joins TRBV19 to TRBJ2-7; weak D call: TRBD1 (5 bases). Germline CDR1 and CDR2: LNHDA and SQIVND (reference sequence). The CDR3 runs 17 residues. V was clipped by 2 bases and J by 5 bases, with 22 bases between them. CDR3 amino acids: CASSIFRESTSPHEQYF. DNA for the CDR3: TGTGCCAGTAGTATATTCAGGGAATCTACGTCCCCCCACGAGCAGTACTTC.

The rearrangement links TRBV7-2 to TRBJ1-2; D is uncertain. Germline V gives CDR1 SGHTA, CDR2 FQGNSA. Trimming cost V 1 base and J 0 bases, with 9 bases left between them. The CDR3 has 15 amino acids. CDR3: CASSLGGNPNYGYTF. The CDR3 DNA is TGTGCCAGCAGCTTAGGAGGGAACCCTAACTATGGCTACACCTTC. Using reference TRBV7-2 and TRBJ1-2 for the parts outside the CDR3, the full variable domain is GAGVSQSPSNKVTEKGKDVELRCDPISGHTALYWYRQSLGQGLEFLIYFQGNSAPDKSGLPSDRFSAERTGGSVSTLTIQRTQQEDSAVYLCASSLGGNPNYGYTFGSGTRLTVV.

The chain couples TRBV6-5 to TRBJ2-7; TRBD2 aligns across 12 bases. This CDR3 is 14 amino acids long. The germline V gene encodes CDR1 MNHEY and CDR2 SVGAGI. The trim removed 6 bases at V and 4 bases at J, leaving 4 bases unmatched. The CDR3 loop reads CASSQLAGGYEQYF. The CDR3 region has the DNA TGTGCCAGCAGCCAGCTAGCGGGGGGGTACGAGCAGTACTTC.

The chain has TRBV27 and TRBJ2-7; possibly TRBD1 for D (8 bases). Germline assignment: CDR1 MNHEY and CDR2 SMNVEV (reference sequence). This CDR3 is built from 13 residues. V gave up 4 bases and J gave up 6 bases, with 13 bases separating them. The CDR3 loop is CASSYRGGTEQYF. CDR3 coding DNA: TGTGCCAGCAGTTACAGGGGGGGCACCGAGCAGTACTTC.

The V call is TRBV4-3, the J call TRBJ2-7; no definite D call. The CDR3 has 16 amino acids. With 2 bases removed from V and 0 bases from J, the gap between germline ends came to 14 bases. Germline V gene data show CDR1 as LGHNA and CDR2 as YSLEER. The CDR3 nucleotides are TGCGCCAGCAGCCAAAGTCCAACAGCCAACTCCTACGAGCAGTACTTC. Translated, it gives CASSQSPTANSYEQYF.

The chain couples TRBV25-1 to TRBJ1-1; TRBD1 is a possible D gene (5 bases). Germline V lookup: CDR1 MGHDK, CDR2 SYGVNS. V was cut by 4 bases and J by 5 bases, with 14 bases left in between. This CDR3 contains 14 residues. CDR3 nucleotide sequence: TGTGCCAGCAGTGTGGTAGGGGTTGGAACTGAAGCTTTCTTT. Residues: CASSVVGVGTEAFF.

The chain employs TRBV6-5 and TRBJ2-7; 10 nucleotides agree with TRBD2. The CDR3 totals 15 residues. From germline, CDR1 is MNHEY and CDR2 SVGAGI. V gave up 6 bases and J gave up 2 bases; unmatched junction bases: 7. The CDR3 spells CASRPLAGIAYEQYF. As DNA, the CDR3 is TGTGCCAGCAGACCACTAGCGGGAATCGCCTACGAGCAGTACTTC.

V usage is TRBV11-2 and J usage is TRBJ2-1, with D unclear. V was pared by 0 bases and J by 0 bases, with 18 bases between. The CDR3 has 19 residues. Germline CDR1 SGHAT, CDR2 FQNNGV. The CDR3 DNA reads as TGTGCCAGCAGCTTAGATGCTATGGTAGCACAAAGCTCCTACAATGAGCAGTTCTTC. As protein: CASSLDAMVAQSSYNEQFF.

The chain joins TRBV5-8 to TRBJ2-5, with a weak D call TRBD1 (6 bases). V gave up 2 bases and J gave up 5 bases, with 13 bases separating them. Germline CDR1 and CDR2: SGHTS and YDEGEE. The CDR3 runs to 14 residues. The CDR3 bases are TGTGCCAGCAGCTTAGGACAGCGGAGGGAGACCCAGTACTTC. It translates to CASSLGQRRETQYF. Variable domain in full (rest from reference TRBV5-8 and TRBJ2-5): EAGVTQSPTHLIKTRGQQATLRCSPISGHTSVYWYQQALGLGLQFLLWYDEGEERNRGNFPPRFSGRQFPNYSSELNVNALELEDSALYLCASSLGQRRETQYFGPGTRLLVL.

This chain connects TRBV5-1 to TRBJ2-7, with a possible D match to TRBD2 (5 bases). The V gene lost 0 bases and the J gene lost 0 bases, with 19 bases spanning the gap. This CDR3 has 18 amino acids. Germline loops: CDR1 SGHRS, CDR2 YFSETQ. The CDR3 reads CASSLDLSSITSSYEQYF. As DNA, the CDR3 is TGCGCCAGCAGCTTGGACTTATCTAGCATCACAAGCTCCTACGAGCAGTACTTC.

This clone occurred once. The CDR3 protein is CASSSSGRGDYNEQFF. CDR3 in DNA: TGTGCCAGCAGCTCTAGCGGGAGGGGAGACTACAATGAGCAGTTCTTC. The chain uses TRBV5-4 and TRBJ2-1; 12 bases match TRBD2. The CDR3 has 16 residues. Germline V gives CDR1 SGHNT, CDR2 YYREEE (reference sequence). V lost 3 bases and J lost 3; bases outside the gene matches: 4.

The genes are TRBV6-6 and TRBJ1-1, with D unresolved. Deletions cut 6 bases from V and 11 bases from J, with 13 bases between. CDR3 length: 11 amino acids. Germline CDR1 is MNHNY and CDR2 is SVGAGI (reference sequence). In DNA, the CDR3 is TGTGCCAGCAGCCGGGAGATCGAGGCTTTCTTT. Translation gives CASSREIEAFF.

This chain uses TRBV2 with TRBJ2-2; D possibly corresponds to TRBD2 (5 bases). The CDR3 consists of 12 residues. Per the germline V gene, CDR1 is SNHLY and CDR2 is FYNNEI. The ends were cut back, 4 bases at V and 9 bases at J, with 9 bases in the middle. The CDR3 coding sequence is TGTGCCAGCAGTGTATTCGGGAGGGAGCTGTTTTTT. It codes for CASSVFGRELFF.

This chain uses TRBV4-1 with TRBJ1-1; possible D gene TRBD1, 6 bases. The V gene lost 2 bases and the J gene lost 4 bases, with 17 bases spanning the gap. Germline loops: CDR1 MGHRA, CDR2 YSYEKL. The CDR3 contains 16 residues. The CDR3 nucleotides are TGCGCCAGCAGCCAATCCCCCCCAGGGGCAGGCACTGAAGCTTTCTTT. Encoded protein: CASSQSPPGAGTEAFF.